The next 14 T cell receptor beta chains were all read from a single sample in a study of cytomegalovirus exposure and HLA in healthy donors. PCR used 60 Vbeta primers and 13 Jbeta primers. Repertoires were generated with immunoSEQ multiplex PCR, while TCRdb's copy carries only in-frame clones and drops some. The sample shows about 140,000 clones, 77% of them seen only once. The sequenced material came from PBMCs. Receptors originate from a male donor in good health and CMV-seronegative.

The chain uses TRBV27 and TRBJ2-1; TRBD2 is a possible D gene (6 bases). Germline values: CDR1 MNHEY, CDR2 SMNVEV (reference sequence). The CDR3 consists of 13 residues. V gave up 6 bases and J gave up 6 bases, with 12 bases separating them. The CDR3 region has the DNA TGTGCCAGCAGCGAAGTCGGGGGCAATGAGCAGTTCTTC. It translates to CASSEVGGNEQFF.

This chain joins TRBV19 and TRBJ2-7; unclear D gene. V shed 0 bases and J shed 2 bases, with 8 bases lying between them. The CDR3 is 14 residues long. CDR1 LNHDA and CDR2 SQIVND come from the germline V gene (reference sequence). CDR3 loop: CASSIDGTPYEQYF. The CDR3, as DNA: TGTGCCAGTAGTATAGATGGCACCCCCTACGAGCAGTACTTC.

The J gene is TRBJ2-7, the V gene TRBV6-1; D might be TRBD1 (6 bases). This CDR3 comprises 14 residues. Germline CDR1 MNHNS, CDR2 SASEGT. V was clipped by 7 bases and J by 7 bases, with 20 bases between them. The CDR3, as DNA: TGTGCCAGCATCCCTTCCGGGCAGGGGCGGGAGCAGTACTTC. Protein sequence: CASIPSGQGREQYF.

This clone came up once. The chain combines TRBV11-2 with TRBJ1-6; 9 nucleotides line up with TRBD1. Losses at the gene ends were 5 bases for V and 10 bases for J; bases not matched to a gene: 12. The CDR3 is made up of 16 amino acids. Germline assignment: CDR1 SGHAT and CDR2 FQNNGV. The CDR3 bases are TGTGCCAGCAGCCTCCCGGGACAGGGTTACTACTCACCCCTCCACTTT. Protein: CASSLPGQGYYSPLHF. The complete variable domain, with remaining parts taken from reference TRBV11-2 and TRBJ1-6, reads EAGVAQSPRYKIIEKRQSVAFWCNPISGHATLYWYQQILGQGPKLLIQFQNNGVVDDSQLPKDRFSAERLKGVDSTLKIQPAKLEDSAVYLCASSLPGQGYYSPLHFGNGTRLTVT.

This clone was counted a single time. This rearrangement joins TRBV28 to TRBJ1-5; possibly TRBD1 for D (5 bases). With 4 bases removed from V and 0 bases from J, the gap between germline ends came to 7 bases. CDR1 is MDHEN, CDR2 SYDVKM, per germline. The CDR3 totals 14 residues. In nucleotides, the CDR3 is TGTGCCAGCAGTTCAGGGCGTAGCAATCAGCCCCAGCATTTT. Translated: CASSSGRSNQPQHF.

V usage is TRBV7-2 and J usage is TRBJ1-1, with 9 nucleotides matching TRBD1. The germline CDR1 and CDR2 sequences are SGHTA and FQGNSA. This CDR3 is built from 15 residues. With 5 bases clipped from V and 4 bases from J, the junction kept 8 bases outside the gene matches. The chain's CDR3 is CASSPDRGGTTEAFF. The CDR3 DNA sequence: TGTGCCAGCAGCCCGGACAGGGGAGGGACCACTGAAGCTTTCTTT.

This clone was seen once. The chain recombines TRBV4-3 with TRBJ2-5, with a weak D call TRBD2 (6 bases). The CDR3 has 16 residues. Germline lookup yields CDR1 LGHNA and CDR2 YSLEER. V was shortened by 0 bases and J by 5 bases, with 16 bases between the two germline ends. The CDR3 nucleotides are TGCGCCAGCAGCCAAGATTTGCCATCGGGGGATGAGACCCAGTACTTC. Its translation is CASSQDLPSGDETQYF.

The table lists this clone with a few counts. This chain connects TRBV19 to TRBJ1-6; D is unresolved. CDR1 and CDR2 (germline): LNHDA, SQIVND (reference sequence). The V end was cut by 3 bases, the J end by 2 bases, with 11 bases between. The length of the CDR3 is 16 residues. The CDR3 nucleotides are TGTGCCAGTAGTATGACGGGGATCACCTATAATTCACCCCTCCACTTT. This translates into CASSMTGITYNSPLHF.

The CDR3 region is CASSVQGTDTQYF. The DNA for the CDR3 is TGCGCCAGCAGTGTGCAGGGAACAGATACGCAGTATTTT. The V call is TRBV10-2, the J call TRBJ2-3, with D tentatively TRBD1 (5 bases). The CDR3 is 13 amino acids. The V gene lost 4 bases and the J gene lost 3 bases, with 8 bases spanning the gap. Germline V lookup: CDR1 WSHSY, CDR2 SAAADI.

The chain has TRBV5-6 and TRBJ2-7; D may be TRBD1 (6 bases). The CDR3 consists of 14 residues. Germline V gives CDR1 SGHDT, CDR2 YYEEEE. V lost 0 bases to trimming and J lost 1 base, with 8 bases between them. The CDR3 loop reads CASSLDRDSYEQYF. The CDR3 region has the DNA TGTGCCAGCAGCTTGGACAGGGATTCCTACGAGCAGTACTTC.

The chain links TRBV4-3 to TRBJ2-3, with 10 bases matching TRBD2. Germline values: CDR1 LGHNA, CDR2 YSLEER. V was pared by 1 base and J by 3 bases, with 4 bases of the junction left unmatched. This CDR3 spans 16 amino acids. The DNA for the CDR3 is TGCGCCAGCAGCCAAGGAGCGGGGGGGTTGACAGATACGCAGTATTTT. Translating it yields CASSQGAGGLTDTQYF.

The rearrangement links TRBV4-1 to TRBJ1-1; D is unresolved. V shed 2 bases and J shed 5 bases, with 12 bases lying between them. CDR1 is MGHRA, CDR2 YSYEKL, per germline. This CDR3 spans 14 amino acids. CDR3 amino acids: CASSQRGPQTEAFF. As DNA, the CDR3 is TGCGCCAGCAGCCAACGAGGGCCGCAGACTGAAGCTTTCTTT.

The chain couples TRBV5-1 to TRBJ2-1, with TRBD2 matching over 8 bases. CDR3 length equals 17 residues. In germline, CDR1 is SGHRS, CDR2 YFSETQ. V shed 4 bases, J shed 1 base, and the junction held 10 bases outside the gene matches. CDR3 amino acids: CASSPQSGSSSYNEQFF. CDR3 coding DNA: TGCGCCAGCAGCCCCCAAAGCGGGAGTAGTTCCTACAATGAGCAGTTCTTC.

The chain uses TRBV7-3 and TRBJ1-2, with D tentatively TRBD1 (6 bases). Germline assignment: CDR1 SGHTA and CDR2 FQGTGA. This CDR3 has 14 residues. The V end was cut by 3 bases, the J end by 4 bases, with 12 bases between. The chain's CDR3 is CASSLGSQGYGYTF. The CDR3, as DNA: TGTGCCAGCAGCTTGGGGTCACAGGGCTATGGCTACACCTTC.